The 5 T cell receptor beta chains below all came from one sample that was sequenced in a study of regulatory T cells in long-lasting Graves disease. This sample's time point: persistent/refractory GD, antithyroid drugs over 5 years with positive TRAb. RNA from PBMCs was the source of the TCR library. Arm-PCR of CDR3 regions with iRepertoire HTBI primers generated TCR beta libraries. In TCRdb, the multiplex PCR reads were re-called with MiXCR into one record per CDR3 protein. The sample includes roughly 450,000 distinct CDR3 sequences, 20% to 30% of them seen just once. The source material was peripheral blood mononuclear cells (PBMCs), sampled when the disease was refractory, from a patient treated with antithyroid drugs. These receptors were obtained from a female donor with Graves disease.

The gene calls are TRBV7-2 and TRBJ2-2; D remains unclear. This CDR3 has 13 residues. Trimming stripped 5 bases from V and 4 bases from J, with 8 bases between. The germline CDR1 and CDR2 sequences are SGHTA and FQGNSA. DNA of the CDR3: TGTGCCAGCAGCGATGACTTCACCGGGGAGCTGTTTTTT. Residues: CASSDDFTGELFF.

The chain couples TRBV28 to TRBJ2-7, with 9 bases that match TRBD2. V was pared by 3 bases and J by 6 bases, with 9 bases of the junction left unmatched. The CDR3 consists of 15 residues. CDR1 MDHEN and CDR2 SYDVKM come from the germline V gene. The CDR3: CASSFPLAGALEQYF. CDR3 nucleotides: TGTGCCAGCAGTTTCCCTTTAGCGGGGGCCCTCGAGCAGTACTTC.

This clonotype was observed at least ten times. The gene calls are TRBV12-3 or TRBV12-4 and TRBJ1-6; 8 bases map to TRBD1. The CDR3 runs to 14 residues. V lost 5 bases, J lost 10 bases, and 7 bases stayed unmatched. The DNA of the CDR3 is TGTGCCAGCAGTCTCGGACAGGGTGTGTCACCCCTCCACTTT. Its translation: CASSLGQGVSPLHF.

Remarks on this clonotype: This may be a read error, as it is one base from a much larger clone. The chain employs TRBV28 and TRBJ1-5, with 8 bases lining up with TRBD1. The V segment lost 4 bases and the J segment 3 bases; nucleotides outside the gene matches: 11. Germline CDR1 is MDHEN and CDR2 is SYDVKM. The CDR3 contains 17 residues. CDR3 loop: CASSSSDRGVPNQPQHF. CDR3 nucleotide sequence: TGTGCCAGCAGTTCAAGTGACAGGGGCGTTCCCAATCAGCCCCAGCATTTT.

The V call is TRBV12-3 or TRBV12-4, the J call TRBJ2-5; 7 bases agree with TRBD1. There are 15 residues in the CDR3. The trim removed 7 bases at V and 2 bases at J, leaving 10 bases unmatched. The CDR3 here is CASTMTGFVQETQYF. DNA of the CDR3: TGTGCCAGCACCATGACAGGGTTTGTTCAAGAGACCCAGTACTTC.